The entry that follows covers one TCR beta chain sequence. These data belong to a study of Graves' ophthalmopathy and Graves' hyperthyroidism. The germline V gene encodes CDR1 SQVTM and CDR2 ANQGSEA. The CDR3 is 14 amino acids. Trimming cost V 0 bases and J 1 base, with 9 bases left between them. Researchers took RNA transcripts and amplified TCR beta CDR3 regions from them. First-round RT-PCR with HTBI primers preceded a second-round multiplex PCR. TCRdb called the multiplex PCR reads again in MiXCR, with one record for every CDR3 protein. Of about 400,000 distinct CDR3 sequences listed, about a sixth were seen once; the top ten hold about 1.4%. Moderate-to-severe activity, CAS at least 3, NOSPECS at least 4 and duration under 3 months characterized donors with ophthalmopathy.

The TCR comes from a woman between 18 and 29 years old with Graves' ophthalmopathy. The rearrangement links TRBV29-1 to TRBJ1-1; no reliable D call. Sequencing input: peripheral blood. The DNA for the CDR3 is TGCAGCGTTGAAGATAATTCCCCGAACACTGAAGCTTTCTTT. Translated, it gives CSVEDNSPNTEAFF. The whole variable domain, filled in from reference TRBV29-1 and TRBJ1-1, reads SAVISQKPSRDICQRGTSLTIQCQVDSQVTMMFWYRQQPGQSLTLIATANQGSEATYESGFVIDKFPISRPNLTFSTLTVSNMSPEDSSIYLCSVEDNSPNTEAFFGQGTRLTVV.